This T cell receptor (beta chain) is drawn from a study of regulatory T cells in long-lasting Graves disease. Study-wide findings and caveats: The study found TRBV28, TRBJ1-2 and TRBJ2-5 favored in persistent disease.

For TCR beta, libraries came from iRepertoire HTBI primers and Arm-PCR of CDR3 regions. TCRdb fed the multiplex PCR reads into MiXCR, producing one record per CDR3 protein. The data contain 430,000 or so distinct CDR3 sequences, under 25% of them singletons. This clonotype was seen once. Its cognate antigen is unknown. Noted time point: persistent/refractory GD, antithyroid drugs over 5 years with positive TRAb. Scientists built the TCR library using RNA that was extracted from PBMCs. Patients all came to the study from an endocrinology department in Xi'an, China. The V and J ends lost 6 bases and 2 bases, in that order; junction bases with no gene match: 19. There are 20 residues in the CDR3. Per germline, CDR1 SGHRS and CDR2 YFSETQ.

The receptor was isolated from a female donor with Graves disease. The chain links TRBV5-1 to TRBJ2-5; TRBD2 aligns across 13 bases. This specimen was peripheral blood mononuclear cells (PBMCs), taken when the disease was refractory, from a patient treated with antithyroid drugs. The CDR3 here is CASTLYLGTSGTQLQETQYF. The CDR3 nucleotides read TGCGCCAGCACGCTATACCTGGGGACTAGCGGGACACAACTGCAAGAGACCCAGTACTTC.